This TCR beta chain was sequenced in a study of identical twins. Germline-derived CDR1 and CDR2 are MGHRA and YSYEKL. The V gene lost 0 bases and the J gene lost 10 bases, with 15 bases spanning the gap. The CDR3 runs to 15 residues. A universal primer binding site was introduced by template switching. The final cDNA contained unique molecular identifiers. One entry per CDR3 protein results from TCRdb running MiXCR on the 5' RACE reads. The profile shows some 440,000 distinct CDR3 sequences, roughly 24% of them singletons. Study-wide findings and caveats: While abundant cord blood beta clonotypes carried fewer insertions, memory repertoires showed no such pattern.

Concerning this clonotype itself: Antigen unknown.

This same sample was also taken into another study, of T cells expressing NK-cell markers. As reported in that work: Of CD8+ T cells, 1.0-7.0% belonged to dominant NKG2C+ clonotypes in six or seven donors. Four of the donors also had these clonotypes leading their CD3+CD56-NKG2C+ fraction.

The chain joins TRBV4-1 to TRBJ1-4; TRBD1 is a possible D gene (5 bases). The sequenced material came from CD4+ T cells sorted from blood. The sequence was obtained from a young woman in good health. The CDR3 here is CASSQDGTKLVKLFF. CDR3 nucleotides: TGCGCCAGCAGCCAAGATGGGACCAAGCTTGTAAAACTGTTTTTT.